This TCR beta chain was profiled in a study of metastatic and nonmetastatic thyroid tumors. Study context: Samples came from malignant and benign thyroid patients, and repertoires were compared across blood and tumor or nodule tissue.

By its share, this clone is medium-sized. Patients were all untreated before their thyroid surgery. In the source study's methods: Built for papillary thyroid cancer, a distant-metastasis classifier drew on CDR3 differences across clinicopathological groups. TCRdb re-processed the PCR reads through MiXCR. The V and J calls, along with clone size, are taken from TCRdb and not from the paper's own processing. Of 20,000 or so clones listed, around 29% were seen once; the top ten hold 12% to 15%. The sequence was obtained from a female donor with papillary thyroid cancer or a benign thyroid nodule (not recorded which). Some clones in this sample may be carry-over from other donors' samples. Input material: blood.

In DNA form, the CDR3 reads TGTGCCACCAGCGACCCCGGGACAGGCCTCTACGAGCAGTACTTC. It codes for CATSDPGTGLYEQYF. The V call is TRBV15, the J call TRBJ2-7; 8 positions match TRBD1. With V trimmed by 5 bases and J by 3 bases, 9 bases remained unmatched. The CDR3 has 15 amino acids. Germline assignment: CDR1 LNHNV and CDR2 YYDKDF (reference sequence).